Each of the 10 T cell receptor beta chains below was sequenced from the same sample in a study of shared clonotypes between healthy human individuals. Naive CD8 cells lacked CD45RO and underwent positive selection for CCR7, leaving out terminally differentiated effector memory CD45RA+ cells. Data came from immunoSEQ multiplex PCR; TCRdb stores just in-frame clones and leaves some out. The sample lists about 2 million clones, approximately 94% occurring once. Sequencing was done on a sample of naive CD8+ T cells sorted from blood. These receptors originate from a man aged 18 to 30 in good health.

The CDR3 nucleotides read TGTGCCAGCAGTTTAGGGGCCTCCTATAATTCACCCCTCCACTTT. This codes for CASSLGASYNSPLHF. V and J are TRBV27 and TRBJ1-6; perhaps TRBD1 as D (5 bases). Trimming took off 2 bases at V and 0 bases at J, with 5 bases between the two ends. This CDR3 contains 15 residues. CDR1 and CDR2 from the germline V gene are MNHEY and SMNVEV (reference sequence).

This clone was counted a few times. J is TRBJ2-7 and V is TRBV7-6; D call uncertain. There are 13 residues in the CDR3. The germline V gene has CDR1 SGHVS and CDR2 FNYEAQ. Between the trimmed V and J ends, which lost 3 bases and 5 bases, there was a span of 11 bases. The CDR3 loop is CASSLKETHEQYF. The CDR3 DNA reads as TGTGCCAGCAGCTTGAAGGAAACCCACGAGCAGTACTTC.

V gene TRBV28 combines with J gene TRBJ2-2; TRBD1 matches at 11 bases. Germline V CDR1 and CDR2: MDHEN, SYDVKM. This CDR3 contains 15 residues. With 6 bases clipped from V and 6 bases from J, the junction kept 6 bases outside the gene matches. The CDR3 loop reads CASRGGQGAPGELFF. CDR3 coding DNA: TGTGCCAGCAGAGGCGGACAGGGGGCGCCCGGGGAGCTGTTTTTT.

The gene calls are TRBV11-2 and TRBJ1-2; unclear D gene. This CDR3 region has 15 residues. The germline CDR1 and CDR2 sequences are SGHAT and FQNNGV. V lost 1 base and J lost 4, with 13 bases in between. CDR3 in amino acids: CASSLGKTVIYGYTF. As DNA, the CDR3 is TGTGCCAGCAGCTTAGGCAAAACAGTAATCTATGGCTACACCTTC.

CDR3: CASSLDELSTAFSTDTQYF. The CDR3 coding sequence is TGTGCCAGCAGCTTAGACGAGTTATCCACAGCTTTTAGCACAGATACGCAGTATTTT. This chain connects TRBV7-9 to TRBJ2-3; D ambiguous. Per germline, CDR1 SEHNR and CDR2 FQNEAQ (reference sequence). V lost 1 base to trimming and J lost 0 bases, with 20 bases between them. The CDR3 runs to 19 residues. The full variable domain, rest sourced from reference TRBV7-9 and TRBJ2-3, is DTGVSQNPRHKITKRGQNVTFRCDPISEHNRLYWYRQTLGQGPEFLTYFQNEAQLEKSRLLSDRFSAERPKGSFSTLEIQRTEQGDSAMYLCASSLDELSTAFSTDTQYFGPGTRLTVL.

The chain joins TRBV4-1 to TRBJ1-2, with 9 positions matching TRBD1. J gave up 2 bases and V 2 bases, and 6 bases lay outside the gene matches. Germline V gene sequence: CDR1 MGHRA, CDR2 YSYEKL. This CDR3 comprises 16 residues. The CDR3 reads CASSQKTGGANYGYTF. CDR3 DNA sequence: TGCGCCAGCAGCCAAAAAACAGGGGGCGCCAACTATGGCTACACCTTC.

The chain's CDR3 is CASSFIGEGIYEQYF. As DNA, the CDR3 is TGTGCCAGCAGTTTCATCGGAGAAGGAATCTACGAGCAGTACTTC. The chain employs TRBV28 and TRBJ2-7; D unresolved. The CDR3 is made up of 15 amino acids. From germline, CDR1 is MDHEN and CDR2 SYDVKM. V lost 3 bases and J 3 bases, leaving 15 bases between the germline ends.

V gene TRBV10-1 combines with J gene TRBJ1-3; D not resolved. Trimming pared 8 bases from V and 2 bases from J, leaving 16 bases between. The germline CDR1 and CDR2 sequences are WNHNN and SYGVQD (reference sequence). The CDR3 loop spans 15 amino acids. The CDR3 DNA follows: TGCGCCAGCCCCCATCGAGGGTTAGCTGGAAACACCATATATTTT. Residues: CASPHRGLAGNTIYF.

The chain carries TRBV5-1 and TRBJ1-6, with 7 bases fitting TRBD1. V lost 4 bases to trimming and J lost 10 bases; unmatched junction nucleotides: 8. The CDR3 loop spans 14 amino acids. In germline, CDR1 is SGHRS, CDR2 YFSETQ. In DNA form, the CDR3 reads TGCGCCAGCAGCGGTCACAGGGGAGGGTCACCCCTCCACTTT. Amino acids: CASSGHRGGSPLHF.

CDR3 sequence reads: CASSDPGQGIYNEQFF. DNA of the CDR3: TGTGCCAGCAGTGACCCCGGGCAGGGGATATACAATGAGCAGTTCTTC. This chain joins TRBV25-1 and TRBJ2-1, with D perhaps matching TRBD1 (6 bases). From germline, CDR1 is MGHDK and CDR2 SYGVNS. The length of the CDR3 is 16 residues. Trimming took off 3 bases at V and 4 bases at J, with 16 bases between the two ends.